This is a list of T cell receptor beta chains from one sample in a study of early T cells in non-severe SARS-CoV-2 infection. TCRdb passed the 5' RACE reads through MiXCR, listing each CDR3 protein once. In the table there are approximately 77,000 distinct CDR3 sequences, around 5% of which are singletons. The sample was whole blood, taken at baseline. The source of these receptors is an adult who was a healthcare worker with PCR-confirmed SARS-CoV-2 infection or an uninfected control (not recorded which). Both conserved end residues are part of each CDR3. The D gene is left open where the match is weak. Size is stated for part of the rows, as once, few or many counts, or as a class when the clone is expanded.

J gene: TRBJ2-5
V gene: TRBV6-5
D gene: TRBD1
clone size: many
CDR3 protein: CASRVDREETQYF
CDR3 DNA: TGTGCCAGCAGGGTCGACAGGGAAGAGACCCAGTACTTC

J gene: TRBJ2-3
V gene: TRBV20-1
D gene: .
clone size: many
CDR3 protein: CSASVRGDTQYF
CDR3 DNA: TGCAGTGCGAGTGTCCGGGGAGATACGCAGTATTTT

J gene: TRBJ2-4
V gene: TRBV27
D gene: .
clone size: .
CDR3 protein: CASSSLISGAKNIQYF
CDR3 DNA: TGTGCCAGCAGTTCCCTTATTAGTGGGGCCAAAAACATTCAGTACTTC

J gene: TRBJ1-2
V gene: TRBV10-2
D gene: .
clone size: .
CDR3 protein: CASVPSPPGPTNYGYTF
CDR3 DNA: TGCGCCAGCGTACCATCACCTCCGGGACCGACGAACTATGGCTACACCTTC

J gene: TRBJ2-4
V gene: TRBV27
D gene: .
clone size: few
CDR3 protein: CASSLAGGNIQYF
CDR3 DNA: TGTGCCAGCAGTTTAGCCGGGGGAAACATTCAGTACTTC

J gene: TRBJ2-3
V gene: TRBV28
D gene: TRBD2
clone size: many
CDR3 protein: CASSIAGTSGRQGDTQYF
CDR3 DNA: TGTGCCAGCAGCATAGCCGGGACTAGCGGGAGGCAGGGAGATACGCAGTATTTT

J gene: TRBJ2-3
V gene: TRBV29-1
D gene: TRBD2
clone size: many
CDR3 protein: CSVGLAGGSDTQYF
CDR3 DNA: TGCAGCGTCGGACTAGCGGGAGGTTCAGATACGCAGTATTTT

J gene: TRBJ2-1
V gene: TRBV20-1
D gene: .
clone size: many
CDR3 protein: CSARDAAAGRNEQFF
CDR3 DNA: TGCAGTGCTAGAGATGCGGCGGCAGGGCGCAATGAGCAGTTCTTC

J gene: TRBJ2-1
V gene: TRBV6-4
D gene: .
clone size: many
CDR3 protein: CASSFGDNEQFF
CDR3 DNA: TGTGCCAGCTCCTTCGGGGACAATGAGCAGTTCTTC

J gene: TRBJ2-3
V gene: TRBV27
D gene: TRBD1
clone size: .
CDR3 protein: CASSRQGTDTQYF
CDR3 DNA: TGTGCCAGCAGCCGACAGGGGACAGATACGCAGTATTTT

J gene: TRBJ2-2
V gene: TRBV5-5
D gene: TRBD2
clone size: many
CDR3 protein: CASSSGLAGPTGELFF
CDR3 DNA: TGTGCCAGCAGCTCGGGACTAGCGGGGCCCACCGGGGAGCTGTTTTTT

J gene: TRBJ2-1
V gene: TRBV5-4
D gene: .
clone size: few
CDR3 protein: CASSLGGSGNYNEQFF
CDR3 DNA: TGTGCCAGCAGCTTGGGAGGTAGCGGAAACTACAATGAGCAGTTCTTC

J gene: TRBJ1-2
V gene: TRBV7-2
D gene: .
clone size: many
CDR3 protein: CASSPPQGQFYGYTF
CDR3 DNA: TGTGCCAGCAGCCCCCCCCAGGGGCAATTTTATGGCTACACCTTC

J gene: TRBJ1-2
V gene: TRBV18
D gene: .
clone size: many
CDR3 protein: CASSSGRSGYTF
CDR3 DNA: TGTGCCAGCTCATCAGGGAGAAGTGGCTACACCTTC

J gene: TRBJ1-2
V gene: TRBV5-1
D gene: TRBD1
clone size: .
CDR3 protein: CASSSDRNGYTF
CDR3 DNA: TGCGCCAGCAGCTCGGACAGGAATGGCTACACCTTC

J gene: TRBJ1-5
V gene: TRBV12-3/TRBV12-4
D gene: .
clone size: many
CDR3 protein: CASTDRTEESNQPQHF
CDR3 DNA: TGTGCCAGCACCGATCGGACGGAAGAAAGCAATCAGCCCCAGCATTTT

J gene: TRBJ2-7
V gene: TRBV7-8
D gene: TRBD2
clone size: few
CDR3 protein: CASSLVLVRLAGSSYEQYF
CDR3 DNA: TGTGCCAGCAGCTTAGTTTTGGTACGGCTAGCGGGATCCTCCTACGAGCAGTACTTC

J gene: TRBJ2-1
V gene: TRBV6-2/TRBV6-3
D gene: .
clone size: few
CDR3 protein: CASFGLREEGTYNEQFF
CDR3 DNA: TGTGCCAGTTTTGGCCTCCGCGAAGAGGGAACCTACAATGAGCAGTTCTTC

J gene: TRBJ2-7
V gene: TRBV19
D gene: .
clone size: many
CDR3 protein: CASSTGNHGYEQYF
CDR3 DNA: TGTGCCAGTAGTACGGGAAACCACGGGTACGAGCAGTACTTC

J gene: TRBJ2-7
V gene: TRBV18
D gene: TRBD1
clone size: few
CDR3 protein: CASSLTGLNEQYF
CDR3 DNA: TGTGCCAGCTCACTGACAGGGTTAAACGAGCAGTACTTC

J gene: TRBJ2-5
V gene: TRBV12-3/TRBV12-4
D gene: TRBD2
clone size: many
CDR3 protein: CASTGLAQETQYF
CDR3 DNA: TGTGCCAGCACCGGACTAGCGCAAGAGACCCAGTACTTC

J gene: TRBJ2-1
V gene: TRBV9
D gene: .
clone size: many
CDR3 protein: CASSVGGAAAFGDEQFF
CDR3 DNA: TGTGCCAGCAGCGTAGGCGGAGCGGCGGCTTTCGGGGATGAGCAGTTCTTC

J gene: TRBJ2-6
V gene: TRBV7-2
D gene: .
clone size: medium-sized
CDR3 protein: CASSTQGTRGANVLTF
CDR3 DNA: TGTGCCAGCAGCACACAGGGAACCCGAGGGGCCAACGTCCTGACTTTC

J gene: TRBJ2-6
V gene: TRBV5-1
D gene: .
clone size: few
CDR3 protein: CASSLLDDRNVLTF
CDR3 DNA: TGCGCCAGCAGCTTGCTCGATGACCGTAACGTCCTGACTTTC

J gene: TRBJ1-3
V gene: TRBV6-5
D gene: .
clone size: many
CDR3 protein: CASSYSRGHSGNTIYF
CDR3 DNA: TGTGCCAGCAGTTACTCTAGGGGACACTCTGGAAACACCATATATTTT

J gene: TRBJ2-1
V gene: TRBV11-2
D gene: TRBD2
clone size: many
CDR3 protein: CASSSPGGGRNWNEQFF
CDR3 DNA: TGTGCCAGCAGCTCGCCAGGCGGCGGGAGGAATTGGAATGAGCAGTTCTTC

J gene: TRBJ1-1
V gene: TRBV11-2
D gene: .
clone size: many
CDR3 protein: CASSPWAGVNTEAFF
CDR3 DNA: TGTGCCAGCAGCCCCTGGGCCGGAGTGAACACTGAAGCTTTCTTT

J gene: TRBJ1-5
V gene: TRBV7-9
D gene: TRBD1
clone size: many
CDR3 protein: CASSAAGTDSNQPQHF
CDR3 DNA: TGTGCCAGCAGCGCCGCCGGGACAGACAGTAATCAGCCCCAGCATTTT

J gene: TRBJ2-1
V gene: TRBV12-5
D gene: TRBD1
clone size: .
CDR3 protein: CASGTAGTGEVF
CDR3 DNA: TGTGCTAGTGGTACAGCCGGGACAGGGGAAGTCTTC

J gene: TRBJ2-7
V gene: TRBV6-6
D gene: .
clone size: many
CDR3 protein: CASSDGGSYYEQYF
CDR3 DNA: TGTGCCAGCAGTGATGGGGGATCCTACTACGAGCAGTACTTC

J gene: TRBJ2-1
V gene: TRBV27
D gene: .
clone size: many
CDR3 protein: CASSLRSTAGNEQFF
CDR3 DNA: TGTGCCAGCAGTTTGAGGTCCACGGCGGGAAATGAGCAGTTCTTC

J gene: TRBJ2-7
V gene: TRBV18
D gene: .
clone size: .
CDR3 protein: CASSPPPLGDEQYF
CDR3 DNA: TGTGCCAGCTCACCACCCCCCCTGGGGGACGAGCAGTACTTC

J gene: TRBJ1-1
V gene: TRBV12-5
D gene: TRBD1
clone size: many
CDR3 protein: CASGLVPGQGFGTEAFF
CDR3 DNA: TGTGCTAGTGGTTTGGTCCCGGGACAGGGATTCGGCACTGAAGCTTTCTTT

J gene: TRBJ1-5
V gene: TRBV6-1
D gene: .
clone size: few
CDR3 protein: CASIEVNSNQPQHF
CDR3 DNA: TGTGCCAGCATTGAAGTTAATAGCAATCAGCCCCAGCATTTT

J gene: TRBJ2-1
V gene: TRBV28
D gene: .
clone size: many
CDR3 protein: CASSLLTGPYNEQFF
CDR3 DNA: TGTGCCAGCAGTTTACTGACAGGACCCTACAATGAGCAGTTCTTC

J gene: TRBJ2-1
V gene: TRBV7-2
D gene: .
clone size: many
CDR3 protein: CASSLALPDEQFF
CDR3 DNA: TGTGCCAGCAGCTTAGCTCTACCTGATGAGCAGTTCTTC

J gene: TRBJ1-5
V gene: TRBV25-1
D gene: .
clone size: .
CDR3 protein: CASSETQGPQPQHF
CDR3 DNA: TGTGCCAGCAGTGAAACCCAGGGGCCCCAGCCCCAGCATTTT

J gene: TRBJ2-5
V gene: TRBV29-1
D gene: .
clone size: many
CDR3 protein: CSVEPAAKQETQYF
CDR3 DNA: TGCAGCGTTGAACCAGCGGCGAAGCAAGAGACCCAGTACTTC

J gene: TRBJ2-2
V gene: TRBV28
D gene: TRBD2
clone size: few
CDR3 protein: CASSLGGRGNTGELFF
CDR3 DNA: TGTGCCAGCAGTTTAGGAGGGAGGGGGAACACCGGGGAGCTGTTTTTT

J gene: TRBJ2-5
V gene: TRBV12-3/TRBV12-4
D gene: .
clone size: many
CDR3 protein: CASSLTRGFETQYF
CDR3 DNA: TGTGCCAGCAGTTTGACTCGGGGTTTCGAGACCCAGTACTTC

J gene: TRBJ1-5
V gene: TRBV9
D gene: TRBD1
clone size: few
CDR3 protein: CASSAFGTENQPQHF
CDR3 DNA: TGTGCCAGCAGCGCGTTCGGGACAGAGAATCAGCCCCAGCATTTT

J gene: TRBJ1-1
V gene: TRBV18
D gene: .
clone size: many
CDR3 protein: CASSRGQLMNTEAFF
CDR3 DNA: TGTGCCAGCTCCCGCGGACAGTTGATGAACACTGAAGCTTTCTTT

J gene: TRBJ2-1
V gene: TRBV6-1
D gene: .
clone size: many
CDR3 protein: CASRDSLGGYNEQFF
CDR3 DNA: TGTGCCAGCAGGGACAGCCTAGGGGGCTACAATGAGCAGTTCTTC

J gene: TRBJ2-1
V gene: TRBV3-1
D gene: TRBD2
clone size: few
CDR3 protein: CASSQGKRLAGYNEQFF
CDR3 DNA: TGTGCCAGCAGCCAAGGGAAAAGACTAGCGGGTTACAATGAGCAGTTCTTC

J gene: TRBJ2-7
V gene: TRBV27
D gene: .
clone size: few
CDR3 protein: CASSTTRSSYEQYF
CDR3 DNA: TGTGCCAGCAGTACAACAAGGAGCTCCTACGAGCAGTACTTC

J gene: TRBJ2-7
V gene: TRBV6-5
D gene: TRBD1
clone size: .
CDR3 protein: CASSAGTGAYEQYF
CDR3 DNA: TGTGCCAGCAGCGCCGGGACAGGGGCGTACGAGCAGTACTTC

J gene: TRBJ1-1
V gene: TRBV6-1
D gene: TRBD1
clone size: many
CDR3 protein: CASSGQGANTEVFF
CDR3 DNA: TGTGCCAGCAGTGGACAGGGGGCCAACACTGAAGTTTTCTTT

J gene: TRBJ2-1
V gene: TRBV11-3
D gene: .
clone size: .
CDR3 protein: CASSPRTGTEQFF
CDR3 DNA: TGTGCCAGCAGCCCTCGGACTGGTACTGAGCAGTTCTTC

J gene: TRBJ1-1
V gene: TRBV7-6
D gene: .
clone size: .
CDR3 protein: CASSLAIGNEAFF
CDR3 DNA: TGTGCCAGCAGCTTAGCCATCGGCAATGAAGCTTTCTTT

J gene: TRBJ2-4
V gene: TRBV12-3/TRBV12-4
D gene: .
clone size: .
CDR3 protein: CASSLVNNGNIQYF
CDR3 DNA: TGTGCCAGCAGCCTCGTAAATAACGGAAACATTCAGTACTTC